The following is a T cell receptor beta chain sequence with its context. Described treatment: about 20 received Ad26.COV2.S at low or high dose, single or two shots; 5 received placebo; per-sample allocation not given. Sampling happened 63 days after the first vaccine or placebo injection. CDR3 length equals 17 residues. V was shortened by 0 bases and J by 10 bases, with 24 bases between the two germline ends. Germline CDR1 MNHEY, CDR2 SVGEGT. The data belong to a study of Ad26.COV2.S vaccination and SARS-CoV-2 variants. Measured with immunoSEQ multiplex PCR; TCRdb has only the in-frame clones, and not every one. The repertoire holds 320,000 or so clones, 75% to 90% seen once, with around 5.5% in the top ten.

V usage is TRBV6-2 or TRBV6-3 and J usage is TRBJ1-1, with D uncertain. This clonotype originated in a person aged 18-65 years who received the Ad26.COV2.S COVID-19 vaccine or a placebo. The specimen comprised peripheral blood, sampled in a trial of Ad26.COV2.S vaccine versus placebo. The chain's CDR3 is CASSYSIPTTLGGLAFF. CDR3 nucleotides: TGTGCCAGCAGTTACTCGATACCCACGACCCTAGGAGGTTTAGCTTTCTTT.